The source of this T cell receptor (beta chain) is a study of T cell repertoires in cytomegalovirus infection. Whole-study findings and limits: HLA-C-restricted CMV clonotypes gave the most frequent clonotype in two of eight donors.

TCRdb processed the reads anew with MiXCR; each CDR3 protein has one entry. The repertoire has roughly 200,000 distinct CDR3 sequences, 35% to 45% of them found once; the top ten carry approximately 59%. As to this clonotype: Its antigen is currently unknown.

The junction had 10 bases not matched to a gene; V was cut back by 4 bases and J by 1 base. The CDR3 is 20 amino acids. In germline, CDR1 is SEHNR, CDR2 FQNEAQ (reference sequence). This TCR derives from a human donor in good health (CMV status not recorded). Some clones in this sample may be carry-over from other donors' samples. Sequencing used CD8+ T cells from cultured PBMCs, obtained from culture after CMV antigen stimulation. J is TRBJ2-2 and V is TRBV7-9, with 15 bases matching TRBD2. Here the CDR3 DNA reads TGTGCCAGCAGCTCTCCGTCGGGACTAGCGGGGGGCGAGAACACCGGGGAGCTGTTTTTT. This gives the protein CASSSPSGLAGGENTGELFF. Full variable domain (missing parts from reference TRBV7-9 and TRBJ2-2): DTGVSQNPRHKITKRGQNVTFRCDPISEHNRLYWYRQTLGQGPEFLTYFQNEAQLEKSRLLSDRFSAERPKGSFSTLEIQRTEQGDSAMYLCASSSPSGLAGGENTGELFFGEGSRLTVL.